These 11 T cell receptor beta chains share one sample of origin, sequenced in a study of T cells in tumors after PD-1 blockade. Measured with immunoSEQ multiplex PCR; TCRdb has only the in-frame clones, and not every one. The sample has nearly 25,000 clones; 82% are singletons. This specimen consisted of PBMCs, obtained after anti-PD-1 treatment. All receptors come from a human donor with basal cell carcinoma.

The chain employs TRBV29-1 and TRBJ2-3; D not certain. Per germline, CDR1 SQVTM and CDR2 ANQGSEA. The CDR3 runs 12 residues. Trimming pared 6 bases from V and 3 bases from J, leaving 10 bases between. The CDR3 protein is CSVSAGTDTQYF. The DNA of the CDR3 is TGCAGCGTCAGTGCCGGGACAGATACGCAGTATTTT.

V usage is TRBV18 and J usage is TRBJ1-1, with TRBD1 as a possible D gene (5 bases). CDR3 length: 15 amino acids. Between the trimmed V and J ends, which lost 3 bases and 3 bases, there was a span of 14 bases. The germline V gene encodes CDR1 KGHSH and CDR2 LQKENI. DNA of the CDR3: TGTGCCAGCTCACCGACCATGACAGCGCACACTGAAGCTTTCTTT. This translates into CASSPTMTAHTEAFF.

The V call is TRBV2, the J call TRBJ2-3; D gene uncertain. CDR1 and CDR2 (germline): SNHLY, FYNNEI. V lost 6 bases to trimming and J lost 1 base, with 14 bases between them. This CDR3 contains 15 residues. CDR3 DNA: TGTGCCAGCAGAAGTAGGGCCCTTCGCACAGATACGCAGTATTTT. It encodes CASRSRALRTDTQYF.

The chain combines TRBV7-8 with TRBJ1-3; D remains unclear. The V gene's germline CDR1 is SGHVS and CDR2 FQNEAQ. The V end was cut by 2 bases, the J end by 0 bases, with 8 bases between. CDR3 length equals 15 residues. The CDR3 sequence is CASSLQSRSGNTIYF. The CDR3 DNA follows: TGTGCCAGCAGCTTACAGAGCCGCTCTGGAAACACCATATATTTT.

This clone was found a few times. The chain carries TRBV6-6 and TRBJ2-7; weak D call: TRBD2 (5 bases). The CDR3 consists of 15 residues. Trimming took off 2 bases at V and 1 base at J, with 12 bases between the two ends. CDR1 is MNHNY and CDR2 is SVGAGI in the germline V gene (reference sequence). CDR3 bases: TGTGCCAGCAGTTACGAGGAGGCCCAATCCTACGAGCAGTACTTC. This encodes CASSYEEAQSYEQYF.

The CDR3: CASSAGLAAYEQYF. Written as DNA, the CDR3 is TGCGCCAGCAGTGCCGGACTAGCGGCCTACGAGCAGTACTTC. V gene TRBV10-2 combines with J gene TRBJ2-7; 10 nucleotides agree with TRBD2. With 4 bases clipped from V and 2 bases from J, the junction kept 2 bases outside the gene matches. Germline lookup yields CDR1 WSHSY and CDR2 SAAADI. This CDR3 region has 14 residues.

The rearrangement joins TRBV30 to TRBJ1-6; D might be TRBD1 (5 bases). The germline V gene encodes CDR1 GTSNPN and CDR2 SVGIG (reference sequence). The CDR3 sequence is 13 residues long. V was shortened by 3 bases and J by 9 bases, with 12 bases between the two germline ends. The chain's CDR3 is CAWRGRVSSPLHF. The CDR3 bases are TGTGCCTGGAGGGGCAGGGTGAGTTCACCCCTCCACTTT.

The CDR3 is CASSERLAGGISSYEQYF. For the CDR3, the DNA is TGTGCCAGCAGTGAAAGGCTAGCGGGGGGTATAAGCTCCTACGAGCAGTACTTC. The J gene is TRBJ2-7, the V gene TRBV2, with 11 bases that match TRBD2. Germline CDR1 and CDR2: SNHLY and FYNNEI. V trimming: 2 bases; J trimming: 0 bases; junction bases outside the gene matches: 9. This CDR3 has 18 amino acids.

The CDR3 DNA sequence: TGTGCCAGCAGCGTAAACACCGGGGAGCTGTTTTTT. Residues: CASSVNTGELFF. V gene TRBV9 combines with J gene TRBJ2-2, with D hard to call. Deletions cut 1 base from V and 2 bases from J, with 0 bases between. Germline V gene sequence: CDR1 SGDLS, CDR2 YYNGEE. The CDR3 has 12 residues.

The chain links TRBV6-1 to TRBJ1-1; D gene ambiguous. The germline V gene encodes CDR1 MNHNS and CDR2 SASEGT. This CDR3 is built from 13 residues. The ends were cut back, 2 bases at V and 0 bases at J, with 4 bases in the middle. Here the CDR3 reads CASSESLNTEAFF. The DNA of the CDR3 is TGTGCCAGCAGTGAATCCCTGAACACTGAAGCTTTCTTT.

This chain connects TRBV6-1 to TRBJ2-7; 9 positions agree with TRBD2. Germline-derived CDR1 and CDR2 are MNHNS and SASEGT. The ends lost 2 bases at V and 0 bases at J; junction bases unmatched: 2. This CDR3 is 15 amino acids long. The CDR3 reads CASSERLAASYEQYF. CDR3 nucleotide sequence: TGTGCCAGCAGTGAACGACTAGCGGCCTCCTACGAGCAGTACTTC.